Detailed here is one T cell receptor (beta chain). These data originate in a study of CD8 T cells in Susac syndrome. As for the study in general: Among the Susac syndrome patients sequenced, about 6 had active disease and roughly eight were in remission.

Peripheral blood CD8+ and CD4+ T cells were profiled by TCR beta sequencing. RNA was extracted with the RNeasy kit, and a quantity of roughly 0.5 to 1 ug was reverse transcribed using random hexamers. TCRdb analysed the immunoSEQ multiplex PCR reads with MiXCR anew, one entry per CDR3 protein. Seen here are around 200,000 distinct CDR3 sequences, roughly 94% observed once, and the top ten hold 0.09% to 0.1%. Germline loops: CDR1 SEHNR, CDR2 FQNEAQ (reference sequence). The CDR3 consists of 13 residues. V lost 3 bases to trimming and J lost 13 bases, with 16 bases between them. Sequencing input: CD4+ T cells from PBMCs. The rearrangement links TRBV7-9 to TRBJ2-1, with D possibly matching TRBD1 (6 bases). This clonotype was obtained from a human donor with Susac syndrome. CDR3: CASSLTGTRNQFF. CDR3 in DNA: TGTGCCAGCAGCTTGACCGGGACACGCAACCAGTTCTTC. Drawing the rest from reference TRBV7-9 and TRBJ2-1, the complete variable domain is DTGVSQNPRHKITKRGQNVTFRCDPISEHNRLYWYRQTLGQGPEFLTYFQNEAQLEKSRLLSDRFSAERPKGSFSTLEIQRTEQGDSAMYLCASSLTGTRNQFFGPGTRLTVL.